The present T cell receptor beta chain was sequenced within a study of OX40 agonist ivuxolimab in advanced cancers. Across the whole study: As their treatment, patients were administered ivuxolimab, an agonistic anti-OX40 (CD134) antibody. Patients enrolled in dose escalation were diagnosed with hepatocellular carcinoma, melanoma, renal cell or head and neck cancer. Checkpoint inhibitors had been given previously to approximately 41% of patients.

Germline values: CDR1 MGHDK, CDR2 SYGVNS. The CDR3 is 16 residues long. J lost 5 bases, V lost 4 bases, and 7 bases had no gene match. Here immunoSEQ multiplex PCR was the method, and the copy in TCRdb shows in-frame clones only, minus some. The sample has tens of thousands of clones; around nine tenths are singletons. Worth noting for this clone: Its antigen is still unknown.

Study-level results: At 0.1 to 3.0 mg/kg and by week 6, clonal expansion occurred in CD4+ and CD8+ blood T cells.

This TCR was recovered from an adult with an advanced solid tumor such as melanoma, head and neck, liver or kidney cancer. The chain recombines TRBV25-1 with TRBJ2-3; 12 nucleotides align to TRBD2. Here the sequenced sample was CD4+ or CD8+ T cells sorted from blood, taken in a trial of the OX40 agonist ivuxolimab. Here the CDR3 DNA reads TGTGCCAGCAGTGGGCGGGCGACTAGCGGGGGAGATACGCAGTATTTT. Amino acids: CASSGRATSGGDTQYF.